One and the same sample provided the 5 T cell receptor beta chains below, sequenced in a study of CD8 T cells in ankylosing spondylitis. TCRdb re-analysed the 5' RACE reads in MiXCR, keeping a single row per CDR3 protein. The sample records about 340,000 distinct CDR3 sequences, approximately 22% being singletons. Sample: blood, either unsorted or a sorted T cell fraction (not recorded which). Receptors were obtained from a male donor with ankylosing spondylitis or in good health (not recorded which).

This clonotype was picked up a small number of times. The chain has TRBV4-2 and TRBJ2-7, with TRBD1 matching over 7 bases. This CDR3 spans 14 amino acids. J gave up 4 bases and V 5 bases, and 8 bases lay outside the gene matches. Germline assignment: CDR1 LGHNA and CDR2 YNFKEQ. The CDR3, as DNA: TGTGCCAGCAGCTCCTGGACAGGTGATTACGAGCAGTACTTC. Translating gives CASSSWTGDYEQYF.

This clonotype occurred a few times. The chain links TRBV9 to TRBJ1-2; a possible D gene is TRBD1 (5 bases). CDR1 and CDR2 from the germline V gene are SGDLS and YYNGEE. Deletions cut 7 bases from V and 5 bases from J, with 15 bases between. The CDR3 spans 13 residues. CDR3 coding DNA: TGTGCCAGCGGGACTCAGTCCGAGTATGGCTACACCTTC. Translating it yields CASGTQSEYGYTF.

This clonotype was counted a few times. This chain uses TRBV4-1 with TRBJ2-3, with D perhaps TRBD2 (6 bases). The CDR3 is 13 amino acids. Germline CDR1 MGHRA, CDR2 YSYEKL. Trimming left V 10 bases short and J 4 bases short, with 15 bases between. This CDR3 reads CATRGGLADTQYF. Here the CDR3 DNA reads TGCGCCACACGGGGAGGCCTGGCAGATACGCAGTATTTT.

This clonotype occurred a few times. The V and J genes are TRBV3-1 and TRBJ2-7; a possible D gene is TRBD1 (6 bases). The CDR3 runs to 17 residues. V was clipped by 4 bases and J by 0 bases, with 19 bases between them. The germline V gene has CDR1 LGHDT and CDR2 YNNKEL (reference sequence). CDR3 sequence (DNA): TGTGCCAGCAGCCTCAGTTGGCAGGACAGCACCTCCTACGAGCAGTACTTC. Translating gives CASSLSWQDSTSYEQYF.

By share, this clonotype counts as medium-sized (0.01 to 0.1%). V is TRBV29-1 and J is TRBJ1-1, with D hard to call. The V and J ends lost 6 bases and 1 base respectively, with 12 bases between them. The CDR3 has 13 amino acids. Germline V gene lookup returns CDR1 SQVTM and CDR2 ANQGSEA. In nucleotides, the CDR3 is TGCAGCGTCCGGACGGGCCGGAACACTGAAGCTTTCTTT. It translates to CSVRTGRNTEAFF.